Listed here are 29 T cell receptor beta chains from one sample, sequenced in a study of cytomegalovirus exposure and HLA in healthy donors. Libraries were prepared by immunoSEQ multiplex PCR; TCRdb keeps only in-frame clonotypes and omits some of them. The sample holds 80,000 to 100,000 clones, about 83% seen once. Sequenced sample: PBMCs. These receptors were collected from a woman between 25 and 40 years old in good health and CMV-seronegative.

The chain uses TRBV6-1 and TRBJ1-2; tentative D call: TRBD1 (6 bases). Germline CDR1 and CDR2: MNHNS and SASEGT. With 5 bases removed from V and 5 bases from J, the gap between germline ends came to 12 bases. This CDR3 contains 13 residues. The CDR3 DNA reads TGTGCCAGCAGTACAGGGCCCCTATATGGCTACACCTTC. Translating it yields CASSTGPLYGYTF.

The genes are TRBV6-5 and TRBJ2-7; weak D call: TRBD2 (5 bases). Per germline, CDR1 MNHEY and CDR2 SVGAGI. The V and J ends lost 2 bases and 0 bases respectively, with 14 bases between them. The CDR3 consists of 16 residues. In DNA form, the CDR3 reads TGTGCCAGCAGTTACGACCCTCGGGGATCCTCCTACGAGCAGTACTTC. As protein: CASSYDPRGSSYEQYF.

The chain has TRBV7-2 and TRBJ2-1; tentatively, D is TRBD2 (8 bases). The CDR3 length is 14 residues. CDR1 and CDR2 (germline): SGHTA, FQGNSA. The V and J ends lost 3 bases and 8 bases respectively, with 14 bases between them. The CDR3 coding sequence is TGTGCCAGCAGCTTGTCGGGAGGGGGCCATGAGCAGTTCTTC. As protein: CASSLSGGGHEQFF.

The CDR3 DNA reads as TGCGCCAGCAGCCGGGCCGGGGGACAGGGGACGTATTACTATGGCTACACCTTC. Translated: CASSRAGGQGTYYYGYTF. The chain has TRBV4-1 and TRBJ1-2, with 10 bases fitting TRBD1. V was pared by 4 bases and J by 3 bases, with 14 bases of the junction left unmatched. Germline V gene data show CDR1 as MGHRA and CDR2 as YSYEKL. CDR3 size: 18 residues.

This chain links TRBV5-1 with TRBJ1-3; possibly TRBD1 for D (5 bases). V lost 3 bases and J 0 bases, leaving 10 bases between the germline ends. This CDR3 has 15 amino acids. CDR1 and CDR2 (germline): SGHRS, YFSETQ. The CDR3 DNA reads TGCGCCAGCAGCTGGGGCAGCCACTCTGGAAACACCATATATTTT. Encoded protein: CASSWGSHSGNTIYF. Variable domain in full (rest from reference TRBV5-1 and TRBJ1-3): KAGVTQTPRYLIKTRGQQVTLSCSPISGHRSVSWYQQTPGQGLQFLFEYFSETQRNKGNFPGRFSGRQFSNSRSEMNVSTLELGDSALYLCASSWGSHSGNTIYFGEGSWLTVV.

CDR3 loop: CASRDSFGQNTEAFF. The CDR3 nucleotides are TGTGCCAGCAGGGACAGTTTCGGGCAAAACACTGAAGCTTTCTTT. V usage is TRBV2 and J usage is TRBJ1-1, with a tentative D call TRBD1 (6 bases). In germline, CDR1 is SNHLY, CDR2 FYNNEI. V was pared by 6 bases and J by 2 bases, with 16 bases between. The CDR3 extends over 15 amino acids.

The chain employs TRBV19 and TRBJ1-1; perhaps TRBD1 as D (6 bases). Germline V gene sequence: CDR1 LNHDA, CDR2 SQIVND (reference sequence). V lost 5 bases to trimming and J lost 1 base, with 14 bases between them. The CDR3 sequence is 15 residues long. The CDR3 region is CASSFSWTANTEAFF. CDR3 nucleotide sequence: TGTGCCAGTAGTTTCTCTTGGACAGCGAACACTGAAGCTTTCTTT.

The rearrangement joins TRBV18 to TRBJ1-1; D is unresolved. The CDR3 length is 16 residues. The germline V gene encodes CDR1 KGHSH and CDR2 LQKENI. With 6 bases removed from V and 2 bases from J, the gap between germline ends came to 19 bases. CDR3 coding DNA: TGTGCCAGCTCCCTGGTTCAGACGCAGACTAACACTGAAGCTTTCTTT. Protein sequence: CASSLVQTQTNTEAFF. Together with reference TRBV18 and TRBJ1-1, the CDR3 gives the full variable domain: NAGVMQNPRHLVRRRGQEARLRCSPMKGHSHVYWYRQLPEEGLKFMVYLQKENIIDESGMPKERFSAEFPKEGPSILRIQQVVRGDSAAYFCASSLVQTQTNTEAFFGQGTRLTVV.

V and J are TRBV5-1 and TRBJ1-4, with 7 bases lining up with TRBD1. The CDR3 sequence is 14 residues long. The V gene end was trimmed by 4 bases and the J gene end by 8 bases; junction bases not matched to a gene: 8. Germline V lookup: CDR1 SGHRS, CDR2 YFSETQ. Here the CDR3 DNA reads TGCGCCAGCAGCCCGCTCGGACAGGAGGAAAAACTGTTTTTT. It encodes CASSPLGQEEKLFF.

This chain uses TRBV28 with TRBJ2-1, with D perhaps TRBD1 (6 bases). V gave up 5 bases and J gave up 6 bases, with 26 bases separating them. Germline V lookup: CDR1 MDHEN, CDR2 SYDVKM. CDR3 length: 18 amino acids. The CDR3 DNA reads TGTGCCAGCAGTCGTCCTTCCCAGGGGCCCGCCGGTACCAATGAGCAGTTCTTC. Protein product: CASSRPSQGPAGTNEQFF.

J is TRBJ1-5 and V is TRBV7-8, with D hard to call. CDR1 and CDR2 (germline): SGHVS, FQNEAQ. There are 14 residues in the CDR3. The V and J ends lost 1 base and 2 bases respectively, with 6 bases between them. The CDR3 DNA is TGTGCCAGCAGCTTAGGTACAGGCAATCAGCCCCAGCATTTT. Its translation: CASSLGTGNQPQHF.

The chain combines TRBV7-8 with TRBJ2-5; D perhaps matches TRBD1 (5 bases). This CDR3 contains 15 residues. Between the trimmed V and J ends, which lost 0 bases and 7 bases, there was a span of 15 bases. Germline V gives CDR1 SGHVS, CDR2 FQNEAQ. CDR3 DNA: TGTGCCAGCAGCTTAGCGCCAGGGTTAGCAGGGACCCAGTACTTC. This gives the protein CASSLAPGLAGTQYF.

This clone was seen at least ten times. This chain links TRBV28 with TRBJ1-1; tentative D call: TRBD1 (6 bases). This CDR3 is built from 14 residues. The germline V gene has CDR1 MDHEN and CDR2 SYDVKM. The V end lost 3 bases, the J end lost 6 bases, and 14 bases lay between the germline ends. CDR3 amino acids: CASSLGYRAPEAFF. CDR3 in DNA: TGTGCCAGCAGTTTGGGATACAGGGCCCCTGAAGCTTTCTTT.

The table lists this clone with a few counts. This chain connects TRBV9 to TRBJ1-1; 7 nucleotides match TRBD1. J lost 10 bases, V lost 0 bases, and 6 bases had no gene match. The CDR3 extends over 13 amino acids. CDR1 and CDR2 (germline): SGDLS, YYNGEE. The CDR3 sequence is CASSVASDRAAFF. The CDR3, as DNA: TGTGCCAGCAGCGTAGCCTCCGACAGGGCAGCTTTCTTT.

J is TRBJ1-2 and V is TRBV11-3; possibly TRBD1 for D (6 bases). CDR3 length equals 15 residues. Trimming left V 1 base short and J 4 bases short, with 13 bases between. Germline CDR1 is SGHNT and CDR2 is YENEEA. CDR3 sequence reads: CASSLVTGSVYGYTF. Written as DNA, the CDR3 is TGTGCCAGCAGCTTAGTAACAGGGTCGGTCTATGGCTACACCTTC.

The rearrangement links TRBV2 to TRBJ2-7; a possible D gene is TRBD2 (5 bases). Germline assignment: CDR1 SNHLY and CDR2 FYNNEI. CDR3 length: 14 residues. V shed 11 bases and J shed 2 bases, with 19 bases lying between them. CDR3 residues: CASGVAGGPYEQYF. CDR3 nucleotides: TGTGCCTCCGGGGTAGCCGGAGGACCCTACGAGCAGTACTTC.

V is TRBV6-1 and J is TRBJ1-1; D is perhaps TRBD1 (6 bases). The CDR3 has 13 residues. Germline V gene data show CDR1 as MNHNS and CDR2 as SASEGT. V was cut by 7 bases and J by 4 bases, with 13 bases left in between. CDR3 sequence reads: CASIRGRGTEAFF. Written as DNA, the CDR3 is TGTGCCAGCATTCGGGGCAGGGGCACTGAAGCTTTCTTT.

V and J are TRBV28 and TRBJ1-2; D remains ambiguous. The germline V gene encodes CDR1 MDHEN and CDR2 SYDVKM. The CDR3 contains 13 residues. V was trimmed by 2 bases and J by 5 bases, leaving 9 bases between them. Written as DNA, the CDR3 is TGTGCCAGCAGTTTAGTATCAGATTATGGCTACACCTTC. Translated, it gives CASSLVSDYGYTF.

This clone was seen only once. The chain carries TRBV5-1 and TRBJ2-5; 12 bases match TRBD2. Losses at the gene ends were 0 bases for V and 4 bases for J; bases not matched to a gene: 4. Germline assignment: CDR1 SGHRS and CDR2 YFSETQ. The CDR3 length is 16 residues. CDR3 residues: CASSLGLAGVSETQYF. The DNA for the CDR3 is TGCGCCAGCAGCTTGGGACTAGCGGGAGTATCAGAGACCCAGTACTTC.

V is TRBV10-1 and J is TRBJ2-7, with TRBD1 identical over 7 bases. The germline V gene encodes CDR1 WNHNN and CDR2 SYGVQD (reference sequence). The CDR3 length is 13 residues. The V gene end was trimmed by 9 bases and the J gene end by 0 bases; junction bases not matched to a gene: 5. The CDR3, as DNA: TGCGCCAGGACAGGGCCAAGCTCCTACGAGCAGTACTTC. Translated: CARTGPSSYEQYF.

The V gene is TRBV18, the J gene TRBJ2-3, with 15 positions matching TRBD2. With 1 base clipped from V and 4 bases from J, the junction kept 6 bases outside the gene matches. Germline assignment: CDR1 KGHSH and CDR2 LQKENI. The CDR3 extends over 18 amino acids. CDR3 in DNA: TGTGCCAGCTCACCACTTGGACTAGCGGGGGGGCCTGCAGATACGCAGTATTTT. Its translation is CASSPLGLAGGPADTQYF.

V usage is TRBV9 and J usage is TRBJ2-7; D gene ambiguous. V was pared by 0 bases and J by 6 bases, with 10 bases between. The CDR3 consists of 13 residues. Looked up from germline, CDR1 is SGDLS and CDR2 is YYNGEE. The CDR3 bases are TGTGCCAGCAGCGTAGGCACTCCCGCCGAGCAGTACTTC. It is translated as CASSVGTPAEQYF.

V and J are TRBV2 and TRBJ1-5; 9 bases align to TRBD1. Germline CDR1 SNHLY, CDR2 FYNNEI. The junction had 4 bases not matched to a gene; V was cut back by 4 bases and J by 3 bases. The CDR3 sequence is 15 residues long. CDR3 in DNA: TGTGCCAGCAGTGCCGGGACAGGGAACAATCAGCCCCAGCATTTT. It translates to CASSAGTGNNQPQHF.

The chain combines TRBV29-1 with TRBJ2-7, with 10 bases identical to TRBD1. Trimming took 4 bases from V and 2 from J; bases not matched to a gene: 2. CDR3 length: 13 amino acids. Germline V lookup: CDR1 SQVTM, CDR2 ANQGSEA. The CDR3 DNA is TGCAGCGTTGGAGGACAGGGGGCCTACGAGCAGTACTTC. It specifies CSVGGQGAYEQYF.

CDR3 region: CASSQSPLDLRADTQYF. CDR3 DNA: TGCGCCAGCAGCCAAAGCCCGTTGGACTTAAGGGCAGATACGCAGTATTTT. This rearrangement joins TRBV4-1 to TRBJ2-3, with D perhaps TRBD2 (5 bases). The length of the CDR3 is 17 residues. From germline, CDR1 is MGHRA and CDR2 YSYEKL. Trimming took 2 bases from V and 4 from J, leaving 19 bases between them.

The chain carries TRBV7-3 and TRBJ2-6; 10 nucleotides align to TRBD2. Germline V CDR1 and CDR2: SGHTA, FQGTGA. The CDR3 runs 18 residues. The V and J ends lost 0 bases and 0 bases, in that order; junction bases with no gene match: 2. CDR3 in amino acids: CASSLTASGSSGANVLTF. In DNA form, the CDR3 reads TGTGCCAGCAGCTTAACGGCTAGCGGGAGCTCTGGGGCCAACGTCCTGACTTTC.

This sequence joins TRBV14 and TRBJ2-1; 9 bases match TRBD1. V dropped 3 bases and J dropped 8; count of bases not matched to a gene: 5. This CDR3 contains 14 residues. Germline V gene lookup returns CDR1 SGHDN and CDR2 FVKESK. CDR3 sequence (DNA): TGTGCCAGCAGCCACTGGACAGGGGTGGATGAGCAGTTCTTC. Translated, it gives CASSHWTGVDEQFF.

The chain has TRBV6-1 and TRBJ2-5, with D perhaps TRBD1 (5 bases). The V gene's germline CDR1 is MNHNS and CDR2 SASEGT. Trimming shortened V by 0 bases and J by 2 bases, and 16 bases separated the two germline ends. The length of the CDR3 is 17 residues. CDR3 region: CASSEAQGWSDQETQYF. The CDR3 DNA is TGTGCCAGCAGTGAAGCGCAGGGTTGGTCGGATCAAGAGACCCAGTACTTC.

The chain has TRBV5-1 and TRBJ2-3; 12 nucleotides match TRBD2. The CDR3 totals 18 residues. Looked up from germline, CDR1 is SGHRS and CDR2 is YFSETQ. J lost 2 bases, V lost 0 bases, and 7 bases had no gene match. This CDR3 is CASSLVASGGASTDTQYF. The CDR3 coding sequence is TGCGCCAGCAGCTTGGTGGCTAGCGGGGGGGCGTCCACAGATACGCAGTATTTT.